What follows is one T cell receptor beta chain and its context. The table came from immunoSEQ multiplex PCR; TCRdb's copy has only in-frame clones and leaves some out. The repertoire includes about 54,000 clones, approximately 88% of them detected once, and roughly 2.1% sits in the top ten. This specimen belongs to a study of T cell responses to AZD1222 COVID-19 vaccine. This TCR came from an adult in good health. This material consisted of peripheral blood, taken on day 0 of AZD1222 vaccination.

The CDR3 loop reads CASSLDIVRSGAGFMNTEAFF. The CDR3 region has the DNA TGTGCCAGCAGCTTAGATATAGTCCGGTCGGGGGCTGGCTTTATGAACACTGAAGCTTTCTTT. The gene calls are TRBV7-8 and TRBJ1-1, with D possibly TRBD1 on 6 matching bases. V was cut by 1 base and J by 0 bases, with 27 bases left in between. Germline CDR1 SGHVS, CDR2 FQNEAQ. CDR3 size: 21 residues.